These 6 T cell receptor beta chains were sequenced from one sample in a study of shared clonotypes between healthy human individuals (TCRdb year 2020). Preparation of the library involved the immunoSEQ multiplex PCR assay. The source is immuneACCESS, and TCRdb retained only in-frame sequences with V and J called. Part of the clones is not carried over; for the studies checked, unresolved V genes explain less than half of this, and the remainder is unexplained. The sample table shows about a million clones, and 65% to 75% are seen once. The leading ten clones occupy 1.5% of the sample. The material sequenced was memory CD4+ T cells sorted from blood. According to the study, the label for this sample's cell subset or site signals: CD45RA-negative fraction. Receptors were obtained from a man aged 18 to 35 in good health.

This clone was detected only a few times. The CDR3 DNA reads as TGTGCCATCAGTGAGTCCTTCACAGGGGACGGCTACACCTTC. Protein sequence: CAISESFTGDGYTF. The chain recombines TRBV10-3 with TRBJ1-2; 7 nucleotides agree with TRBD1. The V gene's germline CDR1 is ENHRY and CDR2 SYGVKD. With V trimmed by 0 bases and J by 8 bases, 6 bases remained unmatched. CDR3 size: 14 residues.

At least ten counts were recorded for this clone. Other DNA sequences in the same sample also yield this CDR3. In DNA, the CDR3 is TGTGCCATCAGTGGTGGCAGGGAACACGAGCAGTACTTC. Residues: CAISGGREHEQYF. The rearrangement joins TRBV10-3 to TRBJ2-7; a possible D gene is TRBD1 (5 bases). Germline V gives CDR1 ENHRY, CDR2 SYGVKD. The length of the CDR3 is 13 residues. Trimming removed 4 bases from V and 5 bases from J, with 12 bases in between.

J is TRBJ2-3 and V is TRBV27, with 7 nucleotides matching TRBD1. The CDR3 is 14 residues long. Looked up from germline, CDR1 is MNHEY and CDR2 is SMNVEV (reference sequence). The J segment lost 1 base and the V segment lost 6 bases, leaving 4 bases of the junction unmatched. The CDR3 sequence is CASSRDRGTDTQYF. The CDR3 coding sequence is TGTGCCAGCAGCCGGGACAGAGGCACAGATACGCAGTATTTT.

The chain couples TRBV30 to TRBJ1-3; no firm D call. The V gene's germline CDR1 is GTSNPN and CDR2 SVGIG (reference sequence). V was pared by 3 bases and J by 0 bases, with 6 bases between. The CDR3 runs 13 residues. The CDR3 is CAWRRPSGNTIYF. In nucleotides, the CDR3 is TGTGCCTGGAGAAGGCCCTCTGGAAACACCATATATTTT.

The table lists this clone with a few counts. The chain combines TRBV29-1 with TRBJ1-1; TRBD1 might be the D (6 bases). The CDR3 runs to 12 residues. Per germline, CDR1 SQVTM and CDR2 ANQGSEA. V was trimmed by 7 bases and J by 4 bases, leaving 13 bases between them. The CDR3 DNA sequence: TGCAGCGCAGCAGAGGGGGGCACTGAAGCTTTCTTT. Its protein product is CSAAEGGTEAFF.

The chain combines TRBV6-1 with TRBJ1-1; possible D gene TRBD1, 5 bases. Germline V gives CDR1 MNHNS, CDR2 SASEGT. The CDR3 extends over 15 amino acids. The ends were cut back, 3 bases at V and 5 bases at J, with 16 bases in the middle. The CDR3 reads CASSEGVMGETEAFF. DNA for the CDR3: TGTGCCAGCAGTGAGGGGGTAATGGGGGAAACTGAAGCTTTCTTT.